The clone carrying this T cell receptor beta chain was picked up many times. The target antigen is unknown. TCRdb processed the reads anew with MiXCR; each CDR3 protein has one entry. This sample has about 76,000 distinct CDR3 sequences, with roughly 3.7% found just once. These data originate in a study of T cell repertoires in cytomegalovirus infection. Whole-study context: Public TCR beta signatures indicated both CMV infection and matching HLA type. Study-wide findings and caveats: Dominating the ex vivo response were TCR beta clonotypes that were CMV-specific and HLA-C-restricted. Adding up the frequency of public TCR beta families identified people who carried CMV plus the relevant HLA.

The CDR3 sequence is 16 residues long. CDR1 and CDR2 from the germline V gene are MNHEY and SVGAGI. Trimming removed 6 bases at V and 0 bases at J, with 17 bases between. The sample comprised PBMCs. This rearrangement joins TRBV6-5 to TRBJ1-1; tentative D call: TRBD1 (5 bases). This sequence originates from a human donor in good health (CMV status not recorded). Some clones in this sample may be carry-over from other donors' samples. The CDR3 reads CASRRGSGRMNTEAFF. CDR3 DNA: TGTGCCAGCAGAAGGGGTTCAGGGCGGATGAACACTGAAGCTTTCTTT.